This T cell receptor (beta chain) comes out of a study of shared clonotypes between healthy human individuals. Generated by immunoSEQ multiplex PCR, the TCRdb table keeps only in-frame clones and is missing some. This table holds about a million clones, about 80% found once. For this clone: Its specificity is unknown.

Germline values: CDR1 MNHNS, CDR2 SASEGT. The CDR3 has 14 residues. Between the trimmed V and J ends, which lost 7 bases and 5 bases, there was a span of 15 bases. Findings and caveats of the study: Among donors, the sharing of clonotypes was expected to be influenced by sequencing depth.

The TCR originated in a man younger than 30 in good health. Some clones in this sample may be carry-over from other donors' samples. This sequence joins TRBV6-1 and TRBJ1-5, with a possible D match to TRBD1 (6 bases). The sample was memory CD4+ T cells from PBMCs. The sample's subset: CD45RA-negative fraction. The CDR3 reads CASKSQGSYQPQHF. Written as DNA, the CDR3 is TGTGCCAGCAAGAGTCAGGGGTCATATCAGCCCCAGCATTTT.